These T cell receptor beta chains were read from a single sample in a study of regulatory T cells in long-lasting Graves disease. TCRdb analysed the multiplex PCR reads with MiXCR anew, one entry per CDR3 protein. The sample includes 450,000 or so distinct CDR3 sequences, under 25% of them seen just once. This specimen was peripheral blood mononuclear cells (PBMCs), taken when the disease was refractory, from a patient treated with antithyroid drugs. Receptors originate from a female donor with Graves disease. Each CDR3 is given with its conserved first and last residue. The D gene is left open where the match is weak. Rows may omit the clone size; those that give it use once, few, many or a size class.

v_call,j_call,d_call,clone_size,cdr3_nt,cdr3_aa
TRBV19,TRBJ1-5,-,few,TGTGCCAGTACCACCCGTCAGGGATTGGTCAATCAGCCCCAGCATTTT,CASTTRQGLVNQPQHF
TRBV6-2/TRBV6-3,TRBJ1-4,-,few,TGTGCCAGCACCCCCGGGAACTCTAATGAAAAACTGTTTTTT,CASTPGNSNEKLFF
TRBV2,TRBJ2-3,-,once,TGTGCCAGCGGACGGACAGATGCGCAGTATTTT,CASGRTDAQYF
TRBV7-9,TRBJ2-2,-,few,TGTGCCAGCAGCTTAGCGACTAGCACCGGGGAGCTGTTTTTT,CASSLATSTGELFF
TRBV19,TRBJ1-1,-,few,TGTGCCAGTAGTAGGAAGGGCTTCGGTAACACTGAAGCTTTCTTT,CASSRKGFGNTEAFF
TRBV28,TRBJ1-2,TRBD1,-,TGTGCCAGCGCATATCCGGGACAGGGGAATGGCTACACCTTC,CASAYPGQGNGYTF
TRBV18,TRBJ1-1,-,-,TGTGCCAGCTCACCACAGCAGATGAACACTGAAGCTTTCTTT,CASSPQQMNTEAFF
TRBV7-2,TRBJ2-2,TRBD1,-,TGTGCCAGCAGCCTACGGACAGGGACGATCAGAACCGGGGAGCTGTTTTTT,CASSLRTGTIRTGELFF
TRBV27,TRBJ2-2,-,-,TGTGCCAGCAGTTTTCCCCGTGGGGAGCTGTTTTTT,CASSFPRGELFF
TRBV11-2,TRBJ2-5,TRBD1,many,TGTGCCAGCAGCTTAGCTACAGGGGATCCGGAGACCCAGTACTTC,CASSLATGDPETQYF
TRBV24-1,TRBJ1-5,-,few,TGTGCCACCAGTTTAAGTAGCAATCAGCCCCAGCATTTT,CATSLSSNQPQHF
TRBV12-3/TRBV12-4,TRBJ2-2,-,few,TGTGCCAGCAGCCCGTCGACAGGAACCGGGGAGCTGTTTTTT,CASSPSTGTGELFF
TRBV2,TRBJ1-1,TRBD1,few,TGTGCCAGCAGTGTACCCTACAGGGGGCGATGGACTGAAGCTTTCTTT,CASSVPYRGRWTEAFF
TRBV5-1,TRBJ1-1,-,-,TGCGCCAGCAGCCCGAGGGGACAAATGAACACTGAAGCTTTCTTT,CASSPRGQMNTEAFF
TRBV5-1,TRBJ2-5,TRBD2,-,TGCGCCAGCTCCCCAACTAGCGGGAGGACAGAGACCCAGTACTTC,CASSPTSGRTETQYF
TRBV6-1,TRBJ1-1,-,many,TGTGCCAGCAGTCTTACGGAGAGGTTCACTGAAGCTTTCTTT,CASSLTERFTEAFF
TRBV29-1,TRBJ2-1,-,-,TGCAGCGTTGCGAGTAGCTCCTACAATGAGCAGTTCTTC,CSVASSSYNEQFF
TRBV3-1,TRBJ1-2,-,many,TGTGCCAGCAGCCAAGATTGGTCCGGCGGGGGCAAGGGTGGCTACACCTTC,CASSQDWSGGGKGGYTF
TRBV7-2,TRBJ1-1,-,many,TGTGCCAGCAGCTTAGTTTTAGGTTTGGGACGGTCCACTGAAGCTTTCTTT,CASSLVLGLGRSTEAFF
TRBV7-2,TRBJ2-7,TRBD2,-,TGTGCCAGCAGCTTAGATCAGGTAGCGGGAGGGGGGTCCTACGAGCAGTACTTC,CASSLDQVAGGGSYEQYF
TRBV20-1,TRBJ2-2,-,few,TGCAGCGGGTTGGATAGCGGCCTCGGGGAGCTGTTTTTT,CSGLDSGLGELFF
TRBV20-1,TRBJ1-4,-,many,TGCAGTGCAGAGACAGATGGGAATGAAAAACTGTTTTTT,CSAETDGNEKLFF
TRBV11-3,TRBJ2-1,-,-,TGTGCCAGCAGCTTAGGGGGACCCAACAATGAGCAGTTCTTC,CASSLGGPNNEQFF
TRBV19,TRBJ2-2,-,few,TGTGCCAGTGGCCTCTACGGAGGGGGGGACACCGGGGAGCTGTTTTTT,CASGLYGGGDTGELFF
TRBV19,TRBJ2-2,TRBD1,-,TGTGCCAGTACCCGAGGGACAGGGGCTCTCACCGGGGAGCTGTTTTTT,CASTRGTGALTGELFF
TRBV27,TRBJ2-7,-,few,TGTGCCAGCAGTCGTCGGACCAGGATCGACGAGCAGTACTTC,CASSRRTRIDEQYF
TRBV2,TRBJ1-1,-,many,TGTGCCAGCAGGCCATTGGGGTGGGGTCGGACTGAAGCTTTCTTT,CASRPLGWGRTEAFF
TRBV20-1,TRBJ1-6,TRBD1,-,TGCAGTGCTAACACGGACAGGCGGTCACCCCTCCACTTT,CSANTDRRSPLHF
TRBV25-1,TRBJ2-1,TRBD2,few,TGTGCCAGCAGTGAATATTGCGGGAGCTACAATGAGCAGTTCTTC,CASSEYCGSYNEQFF
TRBV28,TRBJ1-2,TRBD1,many,TGTGCCAGCAGCTTCCCCGGACAGGGGGATGGCTACACCTTC,CASSFPGQGDGYTF
TRBV6-9,TRBJ2-7,-,-,TGTGCCAGCAGTTATGAGGGGCTCTCCTACGAGCAGTACTTC,CASSYEGLSYEQYF
TRBV6-1,TRBJ2-5,TRBD2,many,TGTGCCAGCAGTAGGGGACTAGCGGCACAAGAGACCCAGTACTTC,CASSRGLAAQETQYF
TRBV3-1,TRBJ2-4,TRBD1,-,TGTGCCAGCAGCCAGGCCATCGGGACAGGGGGTATGGCCAAAAACATTCAGTACTTC,CASSQAIGTGGMAKNIQYF
TRBV7-8,TRBJ2-5,-,many,TGTGCCAGCAGCTCCTTTACGGGAGCGTTTGAGACCCAGTACTTC,CASSSFTGAFETQYF
TRBV24-1,TRBJ1-1,TRBD1,many,TGTGCCACCAGGGACAGGGGGCGTCCTGAAGCTTTCTTT,CATRDRGRPEAFF
TRBV5-1,TRBJ2-4,TRBD1,-,TGCGCCAGCAGCCTGACAGGGGGCTCTAAAAACATTCAGTACTTC,CASSLTGGSKNIQYF
TRBV13,TRBJ2-2,-,many,TGTGCCAGCAGCCAGTGGACCGGGGAGCTGTTTTTT,CASSQWTGELFF
TRBV3-1,TRBJ2-3,-,-,TGTGCCAGCAGCCAAAGTAAGAGCGTCGATGAAGATACGCAGTATTTT,CASSQSKSVDEDTQYF
TRBV2,TRBJ2-7,-,many,TGTGCCAGCAGTGACTCACCCCCGAGGGCCTACGAGCAGTACTTC,CASSDSPPRAYEQYF
TRBV4-1,TRBJ1-2,-,-,TGCGCCAGCAGCCATGCTGGGGGGAATTATGGCTACACCTTC,CASSHAGGNYGYTF
TRBV6-5,TRBJ2-7,-,many,TGTGCCAGCAGTTACTCGAACTACGAGCAGTACTTC,CASSYSNYEQYF
TRBV2,TRBJ2-1,-,-,TGTGCCAGCAGTTCCCCAGGGGACGCCTACAATGAGCAGTTCTTC,CASSSPGDAYNEQFF
TRBV19,TRBJ1-5,-,-,TGTGCCAGTAGTCCCCAGGACGGAGATAGCAATCAGCCCCAGCATTTT,CASSPQDGDSNQPQHF
TRBV7-8,TRBJ1-5,-,many,TGTGCCAGCAGCCAAGGGGGTACAGGGATTTTGAGCAATCAGCCCCAGCATTTT,CASSQGGTGILSNQPQHF
TRBV10-3,TRBJ2-1,TRBD2,-,TGTGCCATCAGTGAACAGCTAGCGGGATATGAGCAGTTCTTC,CAISEQLAGYEQFF
TRBV5-1,TRBJ1-1,-,-,TGCGCCAGCAGCTTCTTGGACATGAACACTGAAGCTTTCTTT,CASSFLDMNTEAFF
TRBV6-2/TRBV6-3,TRBJ1-2,TRBD1,many,TGTGCCAGCAGTCGTACAGGGGTCGGCTACACCTTC,CASSRTGVGYTF
TRBV20-1,TRBJ2-7,TRBD1,-,TGCAGTGCTAAACAGGGGCCCGAGCAGTACTTC,CSAKQGPEQYF
TRBV28,TRBJ1-1,-,many,TGTGCCAGCAGTCCCCCTGGCCGGGGTGAACCTGAAGCTTTCTTT,CASSPPGRGEPEAFF
TRBV6-1,TRBJ1-2,-,many,TGTGCCAGCAGTGAAAACCTTTTAGATGGCTACACCTTC,CASSENLLDGYTF
TRBV15,TRBJ1-4,-,many,TGTGCCACCAGCAGAGGACCCAATGAAGGAAAACTGTTTTTT,CATSRGPNEGKLFF
TRBV7-8,TRBJ2-6,-,few,TGTGCCAGCAACTTACAGATGGGGGCCACTGGGGCCAACGTCCTGACTTTC,CASNLQMGATGANVLTF
TRBV29-1,TRBJ2-7,-,many,TGCAGCGTTGGGGGGGCACAGGGTACCTCCTACGAGCAGTACTTC,CSVGGAQGTSYEQYF